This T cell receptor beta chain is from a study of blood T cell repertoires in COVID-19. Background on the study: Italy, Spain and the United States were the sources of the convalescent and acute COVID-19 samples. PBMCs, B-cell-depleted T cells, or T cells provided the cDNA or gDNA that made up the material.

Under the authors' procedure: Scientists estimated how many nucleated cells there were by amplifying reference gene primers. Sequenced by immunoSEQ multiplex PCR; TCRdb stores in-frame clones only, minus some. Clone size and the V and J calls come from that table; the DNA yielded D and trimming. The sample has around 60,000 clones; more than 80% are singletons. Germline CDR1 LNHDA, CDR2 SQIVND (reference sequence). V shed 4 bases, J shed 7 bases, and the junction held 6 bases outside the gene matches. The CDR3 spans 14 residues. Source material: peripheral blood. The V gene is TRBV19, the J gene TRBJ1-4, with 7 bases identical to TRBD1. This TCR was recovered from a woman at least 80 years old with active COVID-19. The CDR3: CASSTGTATEKLFF. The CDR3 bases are TGTGCCAGTAGTACCGGGACAGCGACTGAAAAACTGTTTTTT. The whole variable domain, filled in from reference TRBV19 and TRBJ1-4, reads DGGITQSPKYLFRKEGQNVTLSCEQNLNHDAMYWYRQDPGQGLRLIYYSQIVNDFQKGDIAEGYSVSREKKESFPLTVTSAQKNPTAFYLCASSTGTATEKLFFGSGTQLSVL.